What follows describes a single T cell receptor (beta chain). Its antigen is still unknown. This sample was taken from a study of cytomegalovirus exposure and HLA in healthy donors. Method: immunoSEQ multiplex PCR; TCRdb's copy keeps in-frame clones and lacks some. The sample lists around 200,000 clones, 80% to 85% occurring once. Study outcomes and limitations: Cytomegalovirus-associated TCR beta chains were listed, numbering over 150.

The source material was PBMCs. The TCR was taken from a woman younger than 45 in good health and CMV-seronegative.

The CDR3: CASSPPGQDGYTF. The CDR3 region has the DNA TGTGCCAGCTCACCCCCGGGACAGGATGGCTACACCTTC. The J gene is TRBJ1-2, the V gene TRBV18, with 8 bases lining up with TRBD1. V was pared by 3 bases and J by 6 bases, with 3 bases of the junction left unmatched. Germline values: CDR1 KGHSH, CDR2 LQKENI. This CDR3 spans 13 amino acids.